These 8 T cell receptor beta chains came from one sample sequenced in a study of T cell responses to AZD1222 COVID-19 vaccine. Here immunoSEQ multiplex PCR was the method, and the copy in TCRdb shows in-frame clones only, minus some. The table lists about 57,000 clones, 86% of them singletons, with 16% in the top ten. Here the sequenced sample was peripheral blood, taken on day 0 of AZD1222 vaccination. These receptor sequences come from an adult in good health.

This rearrangement joins TRBV5-8 to TRBJ2-7, with no clear D. The length of the CDR3 is 12 residues. The V gene's germline CDR1 is SGHTS and CDR2 YDEGEE. V was trimmed by 5 bases and J by 6 bases, leaving 12 bases between them. CDR3 amino acids: CASSYSRSEQYF. The CDR3 DNA follows: TGTGCCAGCAGTTACTCAAGGAGCGAGCAGTACTTC.

J is TRBJ1-6 and V is TRBV28; 7 positions agree with TRBD1. V lost 1 base, J lost 5 bases, and 2 bases stayed unmatched. Germline assignment: CDR1 MDHEN and CDR2 SYDVKM. This CDR3 is built from 15 residues. CDR3 sequence: CASSLSTGNNSPLHF. The DNA of the CDR3 is TGTGCCAGCAGTTTATCGACAGGGAATAATTCACCCCTCCACTTT.

The DNA of the CDR3 is TGTGCCAGCAGCCAAGATACAGTAGGCAGGGGGTCTAGCTCTGGGGCCAACGTCCTGACTTTC. Amino acid sequence: CASSQDTVGRGSSSGANVLTF. The chain employs TRBV4-2 and TRBJ2-6; 7 nucleotides line up with TRBD1. This CDR3 contains 21 residues. Germline CDR1 and CDR2: LGHNA and YNFKEQ. The junction had 14 bases not matched to a gene; V was cut back by 0 bases and J by 0 bases.

The chain links TRBV20-1 to TRBJ2-7, with TRBD1 matching 7 bases. In germline, CDR1 is DFQATT, CDR2 SNEGSKA (reference sequence). With 3 bases clipped from V and 6 bases from J, the junction kept 5 bases outside the gene matches. The CDR3 extends over 12 amino acids. In DNA form, the CDR3 reads TGCAGTGCTAGTGACGACAGGGTCGAGCAGTACTTC. Protein sequence: CSASDDRVEQYF.

The chain has TRBV5-1 and TRBJ1-4; 7 bases are shared with TRBD1. Germline V gives CDR1 SGHRS, CDR2 YFSETQ. The CDR3 has 18 residues. V shed 0 bases and J 8 bases; nucleotides not matched to a gene: 16. The CDR3, as DNA: TGCGCCAGCAGCTTGGTTGGCGCGGGACAGCCGGCCGGGGAAAAACTGTTTTTT. This translates into CASSLVGAGQPAGEKLFF.

The chain combines TRBV29-1 with TRBJ1-2, with D hard to call. This CDR3 spans 11 amino acids. The germline V gene encodes CDR1 SQVTM and CDR2 ANQGSEA. V shed 5 bases and J shed 5 bases, with 9 bases lying between them. The CDR3 nucleotides read TGCAGCGTTAGTCAAGGGTATGGCTACACCTTC. Amino acids: CSVSQGYGYTF.

The rearrangement joins TRBV5-1 to TRBJ2-5; 10 positions agree with TRBD2. Trimming at V came to 0 bases and at J to 4 bases, leaving 6 bases not matched to a gene. The CDR3 is 16 amino acids. In germline, CDR1 is SGHRS, CDR2 YFSETQ. CDR3 sequence reads: CASSLGASGSGETQYF. Here the CDR3 DNA reads TGCGCCAGCAGCTTGGGTGCTAGCGGGAGCGGAGAGACCCAGTACTTC.

V usage is TRBV7-3 and J usage is TRBJ2-7, with no clear D. The germline gives CDR1 SGHTA, CDR2 FQGTGA. Trimming cost V 4 bases and J 4 bases, with 11 bases left between them. This CDR3 is 13 amino acids long. The CDR3: CASSSRVNYEQYF. In nucleotides, the CDR3 is TGTGCCAGCAGCTCCCGTGTTAATTACGAGCAGTACTTC.